This is a list of T cell receptor beta chains from one sample in a study of T-cell memory formation after mild COVID-19. TCRdb reanalysed the 5' RACE reads using MiXCR and keeps one entry per CDR3 protein. The sample holds roughly 580,000 distinct CDR3 sequences; about 20% are singletons and the top ten take more than 10%. Sequences were obtained from PBMCs or a T cell subset sorted from them (not recorded which). These receptors originate from an adult woman who had mild COVID-19 (a few samples of this study predate the infection). Cell type and time point are not known. CDR3s include the opening cysteine and the closing phenylalanine or tryptophan. The order of the fields is CDR3 length, clone size, D gene, J gene, V gene, CDR3 DNA, CDR3 protein. The D gene is left open where the match is weak. Clone size is not always given. Where it is, it says once, few, many or a class for expanded clones.

14 - - TRBJ1-2 TRBV7-2 TGTGCCAGCAGCTACCCAGGGAGGTGGAATGGCTACACCTTC CASSYPGRWNGYTF
17 - - TRBJ2-7 TRBV12-3/TRBV12-4 TGTGCCAGCAGTTTAAGGCTAGCCCCTTCCAGCTCCTACGAGCAGTACTTC CASSLRLAPSSSYEQYF
13 - - TRBJ1-1 TRBV29-1 TGCAGCGTTGCTGCAGGGCGGGACACTGAAGCTTTCTTT CSVAAGRDTEAFF
15 - - TRBJ2-5 TRBV5-1 TGCGCCAGCAGCCCGCTAACAGGGAGTCAAGAGACCCAGTACTTC CASSPLTGSQETQYF
14 - - TRBJ1-4 TRBV5-6 TGTGCCAGCAGCTTGGAACCGCGGGATGAAAAACTGTTTTTT CASSLEPRDEKLFF
13 - - TRBJ2-1 TRBV30 TGTGCCTGGAGTGTATATCGGCCCGAGGGGCAGTTCTTC CAWSVYRPEGQFF
18 - - TRBJ2-3 TRBV6-7 TGTGCCAGCAGTTACTCGATCCAGCCAGCGTTTGGCACAGATACGCAGTATTTT CASSYSIQPAFGTDTQYF
16 - TRBD2 TRBJ2-5 TRBV12-3/TRBV12-4 TGTGCCAGCAGAAGGGGACTAGCGGGAGTAATTGAGACCCAGTACTTC CASRRGLAGVIETQYF
16 few TRBD1 TRBJ1-5 TRBV2 TGTGCCAGCAGTGAAGTCGGGACAGGGTATTTTCAGCCCCAGCATTTT CASSEVGTGYFQPQHF
16 few - TRBJ2-3 TRBV7-2 TGTGCCAGCAGCTTATCCTCAGGGGCGAGCACAGATACGCAGTATTTT CASSLSSGASTDTQYF
14 - TRBD2 TRBJ2-3 TRBV12-3/TRBV12-4 TGTGCCAGCAGAGTTAGCGGGAGGACAGATACGCAGTATTTT CASRVSGRTDTQYF
14 few - TRBJ1-1 TRBV20-1 TGCAGTGCTAGAGATGGTCAGGGATGGACTGAAGCTTTCTTT CSARDGQGWTEAFF
14 few - TRBJ2-6 TRBV19 TGTGCCAGTAAACAGGTCTCTGGGGCCAACGTCCTGACTTTC CASKQVSGANVLTF
13 once - TRBJ1-1 TRBV7-8 TGTGCCAGCAGCGAGTGGGGGGGCGCCGGGGCTTTCTTT CASSEWGGAGAFF
14 few - TRBJ2-3 TRBV30 TGTGCCACTGTGGGCAGGGGGGTCACAGATACGCAGTATTTT CATVGRGVTDTQYF
12 - - TRBJ1-1 TRBV12-3/TRBV12-4 TGTGCCAGCAGTTTGGGGGTGTCTGAAGCTTTCTTT CASSLGVSEAFF
15 - TRBD1 TRBJ2-7 TRBV5-5 TGTGCCAGCAGCTCGTTACAGGGGCGCTCCTACGAGCAGTACTTC CASSSLQGRSYEQYF
13 - TRBD1 TRBJ2-3 TRBV12-3/TRBV12-4 TGTGCCAGCAACAGGGGCAGCACAGATACGCAGTATTTT CASNRGSTDTQYF
15 - TRBD2 TRBJ2-2 TRBV20-1 TGCAGTGCTAGGGCGGGAGGAGTGGGCACCGGGGAGCTGATTTTT CSARAGGVGTGELIF
17 few - TRBJ1-3 TRBV6-6 TGTGCCAGCAGTTACCAAGGGAAGGATTTCTCTGGAAACACCATATATTTT CASSYQGKDFSGNTIYF
13 few - TRBJ2-5 TRBV7-9 TGTGCCGGCGTCGGGGGACCCCAAGAGACCCAGTACTTC CAGVGGPQETQYF
14 - - TRBJ2-7 TRBV12-3/TRBV12-4 TGTGCCAGCAGTCCCCCGGATGGTTACTACGAGCAGTACTTC CASSPPDGYYEQYF
16 - TRBD2 TRBJ2-7 TRBV5-4 TGTGCCAGCAGCTTGGCAGGGGGACTAGCGGGTAACGAGCAGTACTTC CASSLAGGLAGNEQYF
14 - - TRBJ1-2 TRBV4-3 TGCGCCAGCAGCCAAGAAGCCCCTAGAGGGGGCTACACCTTC CASSQEAPRGGYTF
14 many TRBD1 TRBJ1-4 TRBV20-1 TGCAGTGCTAGACCGGGACAGTTTAATGAAAAACTGTTTTTT CSARPGQFNEKLFF